Below are 19 T cell receptor beta chains sequenced from a single sample in a study of T cell repertoires in cytomegalovirus infection. From the reads, TCRdb called clonotypes with MiXCR, one entry per CDR3 protein. The sample yields about 600,000 distinct CDR3 sequences, 20% to 25% seen once. Sequenced input: CD8+ T cells from PBMCs. These receptors all stem from a human donor in good health (CMV status not recorded). Some clones in this sample may be carry-over from other donors' samples.

This clonotype appeared many times. V gene TRBV7-2 combines with J gene TRBJ1-2; D unclear. Per the germline V gene, CDR1 is SGHTA and CDR2 is FQGNSA. Trimming took 5 bases from V and 2 from J, leaving 15 bases between them. This CDR3 is built from 15 residues. Written as DNA, the CDR3 is TGTGCCAGCAGCCTTACGGACGGAGGGAACTATGGCTACACCTTC. Amino acid sequence: CASSLTDGGNYGYTF.

The chain is built from TRBV3-1 and TRBJ1-1; no firm D call. Germline V gene sequence: CDR1 LGHDT, CDR2 YNNKEL (reference sequence). The CDR3 spans 13 residues. V was shortened by 0 bases and J by 4 bases, with 6 bases between the two germline ends. The CDR3 DNA reads TGTGCCAGCAGCCAAGAGGCAGGCACTGAAGCTTTCTTT. This sequence encodes CASSQEAGTEAFF.

The chain employs TRBV24-1 and TRBJ2-2; TRBD2 might be the D (6 bases). Germline CDR1 KGHDR, CDR2 SFDVKD. The CDR3 runs to 14 residues. V lost 5 bases, J lost 6 bases, and 12 bases lay in between. The CDR3 nucleotides read TGTGCCACCAGTGTAGGAGGGCACGCCGGGGAGCTGTTTTTT. The encoded protein is CATSVGGHAGELFF.

This clonotype was recorded a few times. CDR3 coding DNA: TGTGCCAGTAGTATCCCGGGGGATGCTTTCTTT. It codes for CASSIPGDAFF. This rearrangement joins TRBV19 to TRBJ1-1, with D possibly TRBD1 on 5 matching bases. In germline, CDR1 is LNHDA, CDR2 SQIVND (reference sequence). Trimming shortened V by 3 bases and J by 11 bases, and 10 bases separated the two germline ends. This CDR3 has 11 residues.

Turning to this clonotype: A much more abundant neighbour one base away suggests this may be a read error. The V call is TRBV11-3, the J call TRBJ2-1; no definite D call. The CDR3 loop spans 15 amino acids. Germline CDR1 reads SGHNT; CDR2 reads YENEEA. The CDR3 is CAGSLAQESDDEQFF. Written as DNA, the CDR3 is TGTGCCGGCAGCCTGGCCCAGGAATCAGACGATGAGCAGTTCTTC.

This clonotype has ten or more counts. V is TRBV28 and J is TRBJ2-3; D may be TRBD2 (7 bases). V was clipped by 0 bases and J by 2 bases, with 18 bases between them. Per the germline V gene, CDR1 is MDHEN and CDR2 is SYDVKM. The CDR3 is made up of 18 amino acids. The CDR3 here is CASSLWGGGWENTDTQYF. Written as DNA, the CDR3 is TGTGCCAGCAGTTTATGGGGAGGGGGTTGGGAGAACACAGATACGCAGTATTTT.

This clonotype came up a few times. The V gene is TRBV19, the J gene TRBJ1-6; no clear D gene. This CDR3 has 14 amino acids. From germline, CDR1 is LNHDA and CDR2 SQIVND (reference sequence). The V and J ends lost 5 bases and 7 bases respectively, with 12 bases between them. This CDR3 reads CASSLISENSPLHF. CDR3 nucleotide sequence: TGTGCCAGTAGTCTCATCTCGGAGAATTCACCCCTCCACTTT.

The rearrangement uses TRBV24-1 and TRBJ2-2, with D maybe TRBD2 (7 bases). CDR1 KGHDR and CDR2 SFDVKD come from the germline V gene. The CDR3 extends over 16 amino acids. V was trimmed by 0 bases and J by 7 bases, leaving 14 bases between them. Here the CDR3 reads CATSDLPAGEGGELFF. CDR3 nucleotide sequence: TGTGCCACCAGTGATTTGCCGGCAGGGGAGGGCGGGGAGCTGTTTTTT.

This chain connects TRBV29-1 to TRBJ2-2, with D perhaps TRBD1 or TRBD2 (5 bases each). The CDR3 spans 13 residues. CDR1 SQVTM and CDR2 ANQGSEA come from the germline V gene. V gave up 3 bases and J gave up 5 bases, with 10 bases separating them. The CDR3 sequence: CSVEGVRTGELFF. The CDR3 nucleotides are TGCAGCGTTGAGGGGGTCCGGACCGGGGAGCTGTTTTTT.

On this clonotype: A far larger clone is only one base removed, so a read error is likely. The genes are TRBV6-2 or TRBV6-3 and TRBJ2-7, with 7 bases lining up with TRBD2. Looked up from germline, CDR1 is MNHEY and CDR2 is SVGEGT. This CDR3 comprises 13 residues. The DNA for the CDR3 is TGTGCCAACAGTCTGACGGGGGGCTACGAGCAGTACTTC. It translates to CANSLTGGYEQYF.

The V and J genes are TRBV6-2 or TRBV6-3 and TRBJ2-7, with 9 positions matching TRBD1. Losses at the gene ends were 8 bases for V and 9 bases for J; bases not matched to a gene: 17. The germline CDR1 and CDR2 sequences are MNHEY and SVGEGT. The CDR3 spans 15 residues. CDR3: CASGGHGTGHLLQYV. In DNA form, the CDR3 reads TGTGCCAGCGGGGGACACGGGACAGGGCACCTCCTGCAGTACGTC.

This rearrangement joins TRBV15 to TRBJ2-7; no definite D call. Germline CDR1 and CDR2: LNHNV and YYDKDF (reference sequence). V lost 1 base and J lost 2, with 9 bases in between. The CDR3 covers 14 residues. CDR3 sequence: CATSRVGIAYEQYF. In nucleotides, the CDR3 is TGTGCCACCAGCAGAGTGGGCATCGCCTACGAGCAGTACTTC.

This clonotype was counted at least ten times. The chain joins TRBV6-1 to TRBJ2-7; no clear D gene. Trimming left V 5 bases short and J 4 bases short, with 9 bases between. The CDR3 consists of 12 residues. Germline-derived CDR1 and CDR2 are MNHNS and SASEGT. The CDR3, as DNA: TGTGCCAGCAGTCATGACAATTACGAGCAGTACTTC. Its protein product is CASSHDNYEQYF.

The rearrangement links TRBV7-9 to TRBJ1-5; 8 bases fit TRBD1. CDR3 size: 15 residues. V lost 5 bases and J lost 0; bases outside the gene matches: 3. From germline, CDR1 is SEHNR and CDR2 FQNEAQ (reference sequence). CDR3 nucleotide sequence: TGTGCCAGCAGCGGGACAGGTCCTAGCAATCAGCCCCAGCATTTT. Protein sequence: CASSGTGPSNQPQHF.

This clonotype has only a few counts. This chain links TRBV2 with TRBJ2-2; TRBD1 matches 10 bases. The CDR3 has 19 amino acids. Unmatched junction bases numbered 12, after V lost 5 bases and J lost 0 bases. CDR1 SNHLY and CDR2 FYNNEI come from the germline V gene. The CDR3 spells CASSSPGTGATPNTGELFF. For the CDR3, the DNA is TGTGCCAGCAGTTCGCCCGGGACAGGGGCCACTCCGAACACCGGGGAGCTGTTTTTT.

The sample holds a few counts of this clonotype. The V call is TRBV15, the J call TRBJ2-1, with 7 bases that match TRBD2. Germline V lookup: CDR1 LNHNV, CDR2 YYDKDF (reference sequence). The ends lost 9 bases at V and 3 bases at J; junction bases unmatched: 5. This CDR3 spans 13 amino acids. The CDR3 sequence is CATRQRGYNEQFF. CDR3 sequence (DNA): TGTGCCACGAGGCAGCGGGGCTACAATGAGCAGTTCTTC.

In regard to this clonotype: The conserved closing phenylalanine or tryptophan is absent in this CDR3, likely reflecting a read error. V is TRBV20-1 and J is TRBJ2-1; D is possibly TRBD2 (6 bases). This CDR3 has 13 residues. V was clipped by 3 bases and J by 11 bases, with 17 bases between them. Germline assignment: CDR1 DFQATT and CDR2 SNEGSKA (reference sequence). CDR3 region: CSARGRGWVKQFL. The CDR3 nucleotides are TGCAGTGCTAGGGGGCGGGGTTGGGTGAAGCAGTTCTTA.

This clonotype was observed a single time. J is TRBJ1-2 and V is TRBV20-1; D not resolved. This CDR3 is built from 11 residues. The V and J ends lost 6 bases and 5 bases respectively, with 10 bases between them. Germline V gene lookup returns CDR1 DFQATT and CDR2 SNEGSKA (reference sequence). The CDR3 loop reads CSAKPDYGYTF. DNA of the CDR3: TGCAGTGCGAAACCCGATTATGGCTACACCTTC.

This chain joins TRBV29-1 and TRBJ2-1; a weak D match, TRBD2 (6 bases). CDR1 and CDR2 from the germline V gene are SQVTM and ANQGSEA. The germline V and J ends were trimmed by 7 bases and 8 bases, with 15 bases remaining between them. This CDR3 comprises 12 residues. CDR3 in amino acids: CSGWRAVDEQFF. The CDR3 DNA reads as TGCAGCGGGTGGAGGGCGGTGGATGAGCAGTTCTTC.